One T cell receptor beta chain is described in this entry. Trimming cost V 8 bases and J 7 bases; bases outside gene matches: 11. From germline, CDR1 is SNHLY and CDR2 FYNNEI. This CDR3 region has 15 residues. This sample is drawn from a study of control samples from healthy donors and cancer patients. Generated by immunoSEQ multiplex PCR, the TCRdb table keeps only in-frame clones and is missing some. Here the sample spans fewer than 120,000 clones, more than 75% being singletons. The V call is TRBV2, the J call TRBJ1-1; 12 bases map to TRBD1. Sequencing was performed on PBMCs. The receptor's source is a woman aged 55-70 years with lung cancer. CDR3 nucleotides: TGTGCCAGCTCCCCTCAGGGACAGGGGGCTAATGAAGCTTTCTTT. Translation: CASSPQGQGANEAFF. Full variable domain (remainder filled in from reference TRBV2 and TRBJ1-1): EPEVTQTPSHQVTQMGQEVILRCVPISNHLYFYWYRQILGQKVEFLVSFYNNEISEKSEIFDDQFSVERPDGSNFTLKIRSTKLEDSAMYFCASSPQGQGANEAFFGQGTRLTVV.